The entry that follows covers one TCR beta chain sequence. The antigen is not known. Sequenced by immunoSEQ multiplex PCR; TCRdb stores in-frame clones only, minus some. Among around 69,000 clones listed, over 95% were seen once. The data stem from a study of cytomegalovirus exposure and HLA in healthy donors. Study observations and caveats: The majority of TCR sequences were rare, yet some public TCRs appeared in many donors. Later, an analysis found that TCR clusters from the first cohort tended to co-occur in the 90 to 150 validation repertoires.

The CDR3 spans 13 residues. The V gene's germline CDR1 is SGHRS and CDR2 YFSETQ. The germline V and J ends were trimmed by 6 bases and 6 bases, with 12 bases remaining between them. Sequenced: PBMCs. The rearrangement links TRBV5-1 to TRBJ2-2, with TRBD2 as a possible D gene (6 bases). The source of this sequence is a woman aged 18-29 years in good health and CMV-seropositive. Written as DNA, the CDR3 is TGCGCCAGCAAATTAGCGGACCCCGGGGAGCTGTTTTTT. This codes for CASKLADPGELFF.